This is a list of T cell receptor beta chains from one sample in a study of blood T cells in healthy people across ages. A single record per CDR3 protein comes from TCRdb applying MiXCR to the 5' RACE reads. Of more than 600,000 distinct CDR3 sequences in the sample, 25% are singletons; the top ten hold 9.4%. The same sample was also studied in work on T cells of mothers and their children.

Sample: blood. The receptors derive from a boy aged 5-17 years in good health. Each CDR3 is given with its conserved first and last residue. D genes are given only for firm matches. The size of a clone is reported for some rows only, either as once, few or many, or as a class for expanded clones.

D gene	clone size	V gene	J gene	CDR3 DNA	CDR3 protein
.	few	TRBV7-2	TRBJ2-3	TGTGCCAGCAGCTTAGATCCAGGCACAGATACGCAGTATTTT	CASSLDPGTDTQYF
.	few	TRBV4-3	TRBJ2-7	TGCGCCAGCAGCCAAAGACTAGGGTACGAGCAGTACTTC	CASSQRLGYEQYF
.	.	TRBV15	TRBJ2-7	TGTGCCACCAGCAGAGATCGACGAGTTTTCGAGCAGTACTTC	CATSRDRRVFEQYF
.	.	TRBV25-1	TRBJ1-1	TGTGCCAGCAGTGAATTTGCAGGGTCCTATGCTGAAGCTTTCTTT	CASSEFAGSYAEAFF
.	few	TRBV20-1	TRBJ2-1	TGCAGTGCTAGAGACCTCCGGGACTCCTGGGGTAGCTCCTACAATGAGCAGTTCTTC	CSARDLRDSWGSSYNEQFF
.	few	TRBV5-6	TRBJ2-1	TGTCCCAGCAGCTTGGCAGCGGAGGGTACATACAATGAGCAGTTCTTC	CPSSLAAEGTYNEQFF
.	few	TRBV5-5	TRBJ1-4	TGTGCCAGCAGCTTGGAGGGGGGGTCTGCTAATGAAAAACTGTTTTTT	CASSLEGGSANEKLFF
.	.	TRBV12-5	TRBJ2-7	TGTGCTAGTGGTACGAGACCCTCGGAGCAGTACTTC	CASGTRPSEQYF
.	.	TRBV7-2	TRBJ1-6	TGTGCCAGCAGCTCGAGGGGAGGTGATTCACCCCTCCACTTT	CASSSRGGDSPLHF
.	few	TRBV20-1	TRBJ2-7	TGCAGTGCTAGAGATCTTATTAGCGGAAGCTACGAGCAGTACTTC	CSARDLISGSYEQYF
.	.	TRBV7-9	TRBJ2-1	TGTGCCAGCAGCGCGCTCGTGATGTTTTCCTACAATGAGCAGTTCTTC	CASSALVMFSYNEQFF
.	.	TRBV29-1	TRBJ2-3	TGCAGCGTTGATGAATTGACGGATACGCAGTATTTT	CSVDELTDTQYF
.	few	TRBV11-2	TRBJ1-2	TGTGCCAGCAGCTTAGTCAGGGGCATCGACTATGGCTACACCTTC	CASSLVRGIDYGYTF
TRBD1	once	TRBV5-1	TRBJ2-7	TGCGCCAGCAGCCTGGGACAGGGACAACCCTACGAGCAGTACTTC	CASSLGQGQPYEQYF
.	.	TRBV10-3	TRBJ2-7	TGTGCCATCAGTGAGATTGACTTGAGCTCCTACGAGCAGTACTTC	CAISEIDLSSYEQYF
.	.	TRBV5-6	TRBJ2-5	TGTGCCAGCAGCTTGCCAGGCGTTTACCAAGAGACCCAGTACTTC	CASSLPGVYQETQYF
.	few	TRBV28	TRBJ2-3	TGTGCCAGCACCTATGAGAAAGGTCCCACAGATACGCAGTATTTT	CASTYEKGPTDTQYF
.	.	TRBV7-9	TRBJ2-5	TGTGCCAGCAGCTTAGACGGGGCCGCCCAAGAGACCCAGTACTTC	CASSLDGAAQETQYF
.	few	TRBV20-1	TRBJ1-4	TGCAGTGTTCGGACAGTCTCCCCCGAAAAACTGTTTTTT	CSVRTVSPEKLFF
.	.	TRBV4-3	TRBJ2-5	TGCGCCAGCAGCCAAGAGTGGACCGAAGAGACCCAGTACTTC	CASSQEWTEETQYF
.	few	TRBV5-1	TRBJ2-1	TGCGCCAGCAGCGAGGCGGTAGGAAATGAGCAGTTCTTC	CASSEAVGNEQFF
.	.	TRBV5-6	TRBJ2-7	TGTGCCAGCAGCTTGCTGGCGGACAGAACCTACGAGCAGTACTTC	CASSLLADRTYEQYF
TRBD1	few	TRBV9	TRBJ1-2	TGTGCCAGCAGCGCAGGACAGGGTTTCGGCTATGGCTACACCTTC	CASSAGQGFGYGYTF
.	.	TRBV7-8	TRBJ2-3	TGTGCCAGCAAGTTTAGGGAGGGCACAGATACGCAGTATTTT	CASKFREGTDTQYF
TRBD2	.	TRBV20-1	TRBJ2-5	TGCAGTGCTATCCTAGCGGGAGGGGGGGAGACCCAGTACTTC	CSAILAGGGETQYF
TRBD2	few	TRBV12-3/TRBV12-4	TRBJ2-3	TGTGCCAGCACCCCGGGACTAGCGACAGATACGCAGTATTTT	CASTPGLATDTQYF
.	.	TRBV7-2	TRBJ2-1	TGTGCCAGCAGCTTACCTAGCGCCTACAATGAGCAGTTCTTC	CASSLPSAYNEQFF
TRBD1	.	TRBV4-2	TRBJ2-1	TGTGCCAGCAGCCAAATAGACAGGGACAATGAGCAGTTCTTC	CASSQIDRDNEQFF
.	few	TRBV2	TRBJ2-5	TGTGCCAGCAGTCGAGGAACGGGGGCGCAGACCCAGTACTTC	CASSRGTGAQTQYF
TRBD2	many	TRBV18	TRBJ2-5	TGTGCCAGCTCACCGGCGGCGGGAGTATGGGAGACCCAGTACTTC	CASSPAAGVWETQYF
.	.	TRBV4-1	TRBJ1-3	TGCGCCAGCAGCCCCTACTTCCTCTCTGGAAACACCATATATTTT	CASSPYFLSGNTIYF
TRBD2	.	TRBV29-1	TRBJ2-1	TGCAGCGTTGATAAAGCGGGAGTCTCCAATGAGCAGTTCTTC	CSVDKAGVSNEQFF
.	.	TRBV9	TRBJ2-3	TGTGCCAGCGGAGTAGGTTCGAGCACAGATACGCAGTATTTT	CASGVGSSTDTQYF
.	.	TRBV24-1	TRBJ1-1	TGTGCCACCAGGAGCAGGGCCTCCGAAGCTTTCTTT	CATRSRASEAFF
.	.	TRBV29-1	TRBJ2-5	TGCAGCGTTCTAGGAGGGGTAGGTCCCAAAGAGACCCAGTACTTC	CSVLGGVGPKETQYF
.	.	TRBV10-3	TRBJ2-7	TGTGCCATCAGTCGGGACTACGAGCAGTACTTC	CAISRDYEQYF
.	.	TRBV5-1	TRBJ2-1	TGCGCCAGCAGCGTAGAACCTCAGGGGAGCTCCTACAATGAGCAGTTCTTC	CASSVEPQGSSYNEQFF
.	.	TRBV24-1	TRBJ2-5	TGTGCCCCCAGTGATGCCGGGACGTCGGGGGAGACCCAGTACTTC	CAPSDAGTSGETQYF
.	.	TRBV5-5	TRBJ2-7	TGTGCCAGCAGCTTGGACCAGGGGGGTACCTACGAGCAGTACTTC	CASSLDQGGTYEQYF
TRBD2	few	TRBV29-1	TRBJ2-1	TGCAGCGCCACCGACCTGACTAGCGGGAGGCTCTACAATGAGCAGTTCTTC	CSATDLTSGRLYNEQFF
TRBD2	.	TRBV29-1	TRBJ2-7	TGCAGCATCGGACTAGCAGGGCCCTACGAGCAGTACTTC	CSIGLAGPYEQYF
.	once	TRBV11-2	TRBJ2-7	TGTGCCAGCAGGGGAATCAAGGGCGTCCAGAAGGGCGACTACGAGCAGTACTTC	CASRGIKGVQKGDYEQYF
.	few	TRBV20-1	TRBJ2-4	TGCAGTGCTTTAATACTAGCCAAAAACATTCAGTACTTC	CSALILAKNIQYF
.	few	TRBV20-1	TRBJ1-2	TGCAGCCCCTCCGGGACCGACTATGGCTACACCTTC	CSPSGTDYGYTF
.	few	TRBV7-9	TRBJ2-2	TGTGCCTGTACATCCAGGACAACCACCGGGGAGCTGTTTTTT	CACTSRTTTGELFF
.	.	TRBV28	TRBJ2-1	TGTGCCAGCACCCCGGGCCAAGGGGGAAATGAGCAGTTCTTC	CASTPGQGGNEQFF
.	few	TRBV27	TRBJ2-5	TGTGCCAGCAGTCCCCCGGACGGGGTTGAGACCCAGTACTTC	CASSPPDGVETQYF
.	few	TRBV6-6	TRBJ2-5	TGTGCCAGCAGCTGGACTTTTCAAGAGACCCAGTACTTC	CASSWTFQETQYF
.	few	TRBV6-2/TRBV6-3	TRBJ2-7	TGTGCCAGTTACTTCCCGGGACCAGCGGGCGAGCAGTACTTC	CASYFPGPAGEQYF